The rows below give T cell receptor beta chains drawn from one sample of a study of blood T cells in healthy people across ages. TCRdb re-analysed the 5' RACE reads in MiXCR, keeping a single row per CDR3 protein. This sample carries 1 million to 1.2 million distinct CDR3 sequences, under 40% of them seen once, and the ten largest clones take approximately 14%. The specimen sequenced was blood. The origin of the receptors is a young man in good health. The CDR3 runs from the conserved cysteine through the conserved F or W. The D gene is left open where the match is weak. A clone size is listed for some rows: how often the clone was seen (once, few, many), or a class if it is expanded.

J: TRBJ1-1; D: -; size: few; V: TRBV4-3; CDR3: CASSQDPGAEVTEAFF; DNA: TGCGCCAGCAGCCAAGATCCAGGAGCCGAGGTAACTGAAGCTTTCTTT
J: TRBJ2-7; D: -; size: -; V: TRBV12-5; CDR3: CASGPDPGHEQYF; DNA: TGTGCTAGTGGTCCCGATCCGGGCCACGAGCAGTACTTC
J: TRBJ1-6; D: -; size: once; V: TRBV27; CDR3: CASSLVEGMNSPLHF; DNA: TGTGCCAGCAGTTTAGTGGAGGGGATGAATTCACCCCTCCACTTT
J: TRBJ2-3; D: -; size: many; V: TRBV3-1; CDR3: CASSQDRPDTQYF; DNA: TGTGCCAGCAGCCAAGATCGGCCAGATACGCAGTATTTT
J: TRBJ2-3; D: -; size: -; V: TRBV15; CDR3: CATSSWGVSTDTQYF; DNA: TGTGCCACCAGCAGTTGGGGGGTTTCGACAGATACGCAGTATTTT
J: TRBJ1-1; D: -; size: -; V: TRBV28; CDR3: CASTTFPPNEAFF; DNA: TGTGCCAGCACAACTTTCCCGCCAAATGAAGCTTTCTTT
J: TRBJ2-3; D: -; size: -; V: TRBV12-5; CDR3: CASGLGPAGTDTQYF; DNA: TGTGCTAGTGGTTTGGGGCCGGCGGGCACAGATACGCAGTATTTT
J: TRBJ2-7; D: TRBD1; size: -; V: TRBV20-1; CDR3: CSAQGQGGEQYF; DNA: TGCAGTGCTCAAGGACAGGGGGGCGAGCAGTACTTC
J: TRBJ2-1; D: TRBD1; size: -; V: TRBV14; CDR3: CASSQGRGVRTGVYNEQFF; DNA: TGTGCCAGCAGCCAAGGGCGCGGCGTAAGGACAGGGGTTTACAATGAGCAGTTCTTC
J: TRBJ2-1; D: -; size: -; V: TRBV20-1; CDR3: CSARDPMHGGNSYNEQFF; DNA: TGCAGTGCTAGAGATCCCATGCATGGGGGGAACTCCTACAATGAGCAGTTCTTC
J: TRBJ1-1; D: -; size: few; V: TRBV7-9; CDR3: CASSLEQGSAEAFF; DNA: TGTGCCAGCAGCTTAGAACAGGGAAGCGCTGAAGCTTTCTTT
J: TRBJ2-7; D: TRBD2; size: few; V: TRBV12-3/TRBV12-4; CDR3: CASSFSSGNYNEQYF; DNA: TGTGCCAGCAGTTTCTCTAGCGGGAATTACAATGAGCAGTACTTC
J: TRBJ2-4; D: -; size: -; V: TRBV20-1; CDR3: CSAIGGEPHGYIQYF; DNA: TGCAGTGCCATAGGGGGGGAGCCCCATGGTTACATTCAGTACTTC
J: TRBJ1-1; D: TRBD1; size: -; V: TRBV7-2; CDR3: CASSSRTGGQLAFF; DNA: TGTGCCAGCAGCTCAAGGACAGGGGGGCAGTTGGCTTTCTTT
J: TRBJ2-2; D: -; size: once; V: TRBV7-2; CDR3: CASSLDPRHFTGELFF; DNA: TGTGCCAGCAGCTTAGACCCGCGGCATTTCACCGGGGAGCTGTTTTTT
J: TRBJ2-3; D: TRBD1; size: -; V: TRBV29-1; CDR3: CSVVFTDRGSTDTQYF; DNA: TGCAGCGTTGTCTTTACGGACAGGGGTTCCACAGATACGCAGTATTTT
J: TRBJ1-2; D: -; size: -; V: TRBV7-9; CDR3: CASTRPNLERYGYTF; DNA: TGTGCCAGCACCCGGCCCAATCTAGAACGATATGGCTACACCTTC
J: TRBJ1-6; D: -; size: -; V: TRBV6-5; CDR3: CAGSYGTRPSSPLHF; DNA: TGTGCCGGCAGTTACGGGACACGACCCTCGTCACCCCTCCACTTT
J: TRBJ2-5; D: TRBD1; size: -; V: TRBV6-5; CDR3: CASSGTGRETQYF; DNA: TGTGCCAGCAGTGGGACAGGGAGGGAGACCCAGTACTTC
J: TRBJ1-5; D: -; size: few; V: TRBV7-8; CDR3: CASSLAGRMSEPQHF; DNA: TGTGCCAGCAGCTTAGCCGGGAGGATGAGTGAGCCCCAGCATTTT
J: TRBJ2-5; D: -; size: -; V: TRBV7-2; CDR3: CASSLVQGMGQETQYF; DNA: TGTGCCAGCAGCTTAGTACAGGGTATGGGGCAAGAGACCCAGTACTTC
J: TRBJ1-2; D: TRBD1; size: -; V: TRBV27; CDR3: CASSLSIGTGVYGYTF; DNA: TGTGCCAGCAGTTTATCGATAGGGACAGGGGTGTATGGCTACACCTTC
J: TRBJ1-4; D: -; size: -; V: TRBV29-1; CDR3: CSVRGWQEKLFF; DNA: TGCAGCGTCAGGGGTTGGCAGGAAAAACTGTTTTTT
J: TRBJ2-1; D: -; size: -; V: TRBV12-3/TRBV12-4; CDR3: CASSLAFPGKSNEQFF; DNA: TGTGCCAGCAGTTTAGCATTCCCAGGGAAGAGTAATGAGCAGTTCTTC
J: TRBJ2-3; D: TRBD2; size: -; V: TRBV3-1; CDR3: CASSQVLAGGSGTDTQYF; DNA: TGTGCCAGCAGCCAAGTACTAGCGGGGGGGTCTGGCACAGATACGCAGTATTTT
J: TRBJ2-3; D: -; size: -; V: TRBV25-1; CDR3: CASSDSGSGTDTQYF; DNA: TGTGCCAGCAGTGATTCCGGGTCTGGCACAGATACGCAGTATTTT
J: TRBJ2-3; D: -; size: -; V: TRBV14; CDR3: CASSQAEPYTDTQYF; DNA: TGTGCCAGCAGCCAGGCCGAGCCTTACACAGATACGCAGTATTTT
J: TRBJ2-3; D: TRBD2; size: once; V: TRBV4-2; CDR3: CASSYSGGAGDTQYF; DNA: TGTGCCAGCAGCTATAGCGGGGGGGCAGGGGATACGCAGTATTTT
J: TRBJ1-2; D: -; size: -; V: TRBV20-1; CDR3: CSARVGGPRVGYGYTF; DNA: TGCAGTGCTAGAGTAGGAGGCCCCCGGGTCGGATATGGCTACACCTTC
J: TRBJ2-5; D: -; size: -; V: TRBV6-2/TRBV6-3; CDR3: CASSPERGLIHQETQYF; DNA: TGTGCCAGCAGTCCGGAAAGAGGACTGATCCACCAAGAGACCCAGTACTTC
J: TRBJ1-4; D: TRBD1; size: few; V: TRBV5-1; CDR3: CASSPTGQGEEKLFF; DNA: TGCGCCAGCAGCCCTACTGGACAGGGAGAAGAAAAACTGTTTTTT
J: TRBJ2-7; D: -; size: few; V: TRBV5-1; CDR3: CASSLDDTAYEQYF; DNA: TGCGCCAGCAGCTTGGATGACACAGCCTACGAGCAGTACTTC
J: TRBJ2-7; D: -; size: -; V: TRBV7-6; CDR3: CASSLGYPAGYGYTFGSGTYEQYF; DNA: -
J: TRBJ1-2; D: TRBD1; size: -; V: TRBV6-5; CDR3: CAGSPRIRTGWNGYTF; DNA: TGTGCCGGCAGCCCTCGAATACGGACAGGCTGGAATGGCTACACCTTC
J: TRBJ2-1; D: -; size: -; V: TRBV6-1; CDR3: CASSETQRGGSYNEQFF; DNA: TGTGCCAGCAGTGAAACCCAACGAGGGGGCTCCTACAATGAGCAGTTCTTC
J: TRBJ2-3; D: -; size: once; V: TRBV6-2/TRBV6-3; CDR3: CASSSSPVTQYF; DNA: TGTGCCAGCAGTTCCAGCCCCGTTACGCAGTATTTT
J: TRBJ1-4; D: -; size: -; V: TRBV7-9; CDR3: CASSFTPGLNEKLFF; DNA: TGTGCCAGCAGCTTCACCCCGGGGCTTAATGAAAAACTGTTTTTT
J: TRBJ2-5; D: -; size: few; V: TRBV5-5; CDR3: CASSLGHLETQYF; DNA: TGTGCCAGCAGCTTGGGACATCTAGAGACCCAGTACTTC
J: TRBJ1-2; D: TRBD1; size: -; V: TRBV11-2; CDR3: CASSLVGDSFDGYTF; DNA: TGTGCCAGCTCCCTGGTGGGGGACAGTTTCGATGGCTACACCTTC
J: TRBJ1-2; D: -; size: -; V: TRBV4-3; CDR3: CASSQRPLLSGYTF; DNA: TGCGCCAGCAGCCAACGGCCCCTTTTGTCTGGCTACACCTTC
J: TRBJ1-2; D: -; size: few; V: TRBV12-3/TRBV12-4; CDR3: CASSENVESYTF; DNA: TGTGCCAGCAGTGAAAACGTTGAGAGCTACACCTTC